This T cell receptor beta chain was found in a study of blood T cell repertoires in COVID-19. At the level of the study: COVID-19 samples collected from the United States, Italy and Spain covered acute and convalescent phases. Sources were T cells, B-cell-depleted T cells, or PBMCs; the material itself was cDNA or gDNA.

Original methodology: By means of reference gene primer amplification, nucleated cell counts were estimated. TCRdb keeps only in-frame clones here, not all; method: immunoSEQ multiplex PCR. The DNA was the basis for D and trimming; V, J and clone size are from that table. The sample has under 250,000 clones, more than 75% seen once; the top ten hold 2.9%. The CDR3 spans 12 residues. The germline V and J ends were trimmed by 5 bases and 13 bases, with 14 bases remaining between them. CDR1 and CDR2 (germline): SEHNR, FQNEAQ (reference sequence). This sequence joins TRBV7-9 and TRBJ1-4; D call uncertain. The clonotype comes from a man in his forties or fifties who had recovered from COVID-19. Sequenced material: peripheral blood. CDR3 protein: CASSMVEAVLFF. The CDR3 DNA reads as TGTGCCAGCAGCATGGTGGAGGCAGTACTGTTTTTT.